These 4 T cell receptor beta chains came from one sample sequenced in a study of T cells in localized non-small cell lung cancer. TCRdb's copy holds only in-frame clones and misses some; the assay was immunoSEQ multiplex PCR. This sample yields approximately 12,000 clones, of which about 86% are seen a single time; 15% to 20% belongs to the top ten. Sequenced here: peripheral blood, sampled before any cancer treatment. These receptor sequences come from a male donor aged 60 or over with stage I lung adenocarcinoma.

The chain joins TRBV7-2 to TRBJ2-1, with a possible D match to TRBD1 (5 bases). CDR3 size: 15 residues. Germline-derived CDR1 and CDR2 are SGHTA and FQGNSA. V lost 5 bases to trimming and J lost 7 bases, with 18 bases between them. The CDR3 coding sequence is TGTGCCAGCAGCCCTTTTAAGTACAGGATTAATGAGCAGTTCTTC. Protein sequence: CASSPFKYRINEQFF. Together with reference TRBV7-2 and TRBJ2-1, the CDR3 gives the full variable domain: GAGVSQSPSNKVTEKGKDVELRCDPISGHTALYWYRQSLGQGLEFLIYFQGNSAPDKSGLPSDRFSAERTGGSVSTLTIQRTQQEDSAVYLCASSPFKYRINEQFFGPGTRLTVL.

The chain combines TRBV11-2 with TRBJ1-1, with D tentatively TRBD1 (6 bases). The CDR3 length is 13 residues. Germline V gene lookup returns CDR1 SGHAT and CDR2 FQNNGV. Trimming removed 5 bases at V and 4 bases at J, with 11 bases between. CDR3 region: CASSPGHLTEAFF. The CDR3 bases are TGTGCCAGCAGCCCGGGACACCTCACTGAAGCTTTCTTT. Filled out from reference TRBV11-2 and TRBJ1-1, the complete variable domain reads EAGVAQSPRYKIIEKRQSVAFWCNPISGHATLYWYQQILGQGPKLLIQFQNNGVVDDSQLPKDRFSAERLKGVDSTLKIQPAKLEDSAVYLCASSPGHLTEAFFGQGTRLTVV.

The rearrangement links TRBV6-6 to TRBJ2-5; no clear D gene. The CDR3 consists of 13 residues. The germline CDR1 and CDR2 sequences are MNHNY and SVGAGI (reference sequence). Trimming cost V 6 bases and J 0 bases, with 8 bases left between them. As DNA, the CDR3 is TGTGCCAGCAGACAGCACAACCAAGAGACCCAGTACTTC. This sequence encodes CASRQHNQETQYF.

This clone was observed a handful of times. The chain has TRBV4-1 and TRBJ1-2; possible D gene TRBD1, 5 bases. CDR1 and CDR2 (germline): MGHRA, YSYEKL. The V and J ends lost 4 bases and 4 bases respectively, with 19 bases between them. The CDR3 length is 16 residues. Written as DNA, the CDR3 is TGCGCCAGCAGCCCATTGGGGACTGGGAACGTCTATGGCTACACCTTC. Amino acid sequence: CASSPLGTGNVYGYTF.